This record looks at one T cell receptor (beta chain) sequence and its context. Its antigen remains unidentified. Base qualities are not recorded, but no much larger clone differs from it by a single base. Trimming removed 6 bases from V and 4 bases from J, leaving 12 bases between the germline ends. CDR3 length: 14 amino acids, cysteine to phenylalanine. Just the 42-base CDR3 DNA is kept, in frame starting at base 1. CDR1 MNHEY and CDR2 SMNVEV are derived from the germline V gene (reference sequence). The data stem from a study of cytomegalovirus exposure and HLA in healthy donors (TCRdb year 2017). A note on the overall study: According to an earlier analysis of several hundred of the donors, about 179 million T cells yielded 100 million or so unique TCR beta sequences and about 300 Gb of sequence data. Approximately 300 gigabases of sequencing data and approximately 92 million unique TCR sequences made up an early release that covered several hundred HLA-typed donors. The genetic ancestry cluster associated with self-reported Caucasian donors included roughly 84% of the roughly 400 genotyped donors. The study was designed to test whether signatures of past pathogen exposure could be identified by cataloging public T cell receptors. The study used immunosequencing to profile the T cell repertoires of under 700 subjects and linked those repertoires to cytomegalovirus serostatus. Along with the approximately 700-subject first cohort, a separate validation cohort of over a hundred different subjects was used. To predict cytomegalovirus infection status, the study brought together high-throughput TCR immunosequencing, statistical association of individual TCRs with disease status, and machine learning. A later analysis re-analyzed previously published TCR beta repertoires from hundreds of donors and added high-resolution HLA genotyping to study TCR occurrence patterns. The later analysis used no new phenotypic data to find candidate immune exposures, relying instead on TCR beta sequences and their occurrence across donors. To decide whether each TCR beta V gene segment behaved as functional or pseudogenic, an earlier analysis of several hundred of the donors relied on high-throughput TCR beta sequencing. Donor age, sex, ethnicity and CMV serostatus were compiled together with the repertoire data. A later genetic analysis used genome-wide SNP genotypes for about 55% of the 666 donors, treating that subset as a discovery cohort. All discovery cohort repertoires had been generated on a single sequencing platform. Both class I and class II loci were covered by HLA typing, at four-digit resolution. Typing coverage differed by locus: A, B, C, DRB1 and DQB1 were typed in about 629-640 donors, DQA1 in roughly 510, DPA1 in around 610, and DPB1 in approximately 450. A handful of DR-DQ haplotypes were handled as single units for association and clustering because linkage in the cohort was strong. Across 398 genotyped donors of the cohort, an average of approximately 240,000 unique TCR beta nucleotide sequences per donor were sequenced, and 15% to 20% of those sequences were non-productive. The paper's findings and limits, for the study overall: When HLA alleles, especially DR and DQ, strongly co-occurred, attributing TCR associations to individual alleles was difficult. Because HLA typing was missing for some donors at each locus, association tests included only the typed subset. Most TCR sequences were observed very rarely across donors, whereas some public TCRs were present in many individuals. According to a later analysis, most CMV-associated TCR beta chains appeared to be HLA-restricted, and the HLA associations seemed to be driven largely by CMV exposure. Compared with the approximately 670-donor mean, donors in an Asian-associated ancestry cluster had fewer N-insertions in productive TCRs, according to a later genetic analysis. For the cohort, immune exposure information was limited to CMV serostatus. Correlated functional status among segregating V segments might reflect linkage disequilibrium, but an unknown experimental factor could not be ruled out. In the study, approximately 150 TCR beta chains were listed as associated with cytomegalovirus. In vitro tests confirmed that three of the cytomegalovirus-associated TCR beta chains recognize cytomegalovirus antigens. Seventeen rarely observed V segments, including chromosome 9 orphons, were excluded from the earlier analysis of approximately 600 of the donors because counts were too low. A further reported finding was that TCR beta sequences accurately predicted the HLA-A and HLA-B alleles for most subjects in the first cohort. Only TCR beta chains were sequenced in this cohort, and the absence of alpha or paired-chain data limited detectable features. The presence/absence analyses assumed that sequencing depth was roughly uniform across donors, and that assumption may not be true. According to the authors, the approach could potentially be generalized to other disease states and immunological phenotypes. A later analysis reported that several top co-occurrence clusters appeared linked to parvovirus B19, influenza, CMV and Epstein-Barr virus. A group of highly shared sequence variants was considered likely to be a technical artifact of the sequencing pipeline. Specific HLA alleles were associated with over 15,000 TCR beta sequences at a false discovery rate of 0.05 in a later analysis. An association between a missense DCLRE1C variant and V-gene and J-gene trimming of TCR beta chains was found in a later genetic analysis and replicated in an independent cohort. The classifier was reported to diagnose cytomegalovirus status with high specificity and sensitivity in both the original cohort and the validation cohort. Some IMGT-functional V segments, including TRBV6-2 and TRBV6-3, could not be distinguished by the 87-base-pair reads and were therefore excluded. A later analysis found that HLA-associated TCR beta chains were more clonally expanded and had lower generation probabilities than equally common non-associated chains. A later analysis found that TCR association rates varied across HLA loci, with DRB1 alleles showing the most associated TCRs and HLA-C alleles the fewest. In an earlier analysis of approximately 600 of the donors, most TCR beta V segments were observed in productive rearrangements about 90% or about 30% of the time, broadly matching IMGT annotations.

Receptors were amplified or captured by the immunoSEQ multiplex PCR assay. A mixture of 60 forward primers for TCR Vbeta segments and 13 reverse primers for TCR Jbeta segments was used in the multiplex PCR. A multiplex PCR assay on genomic DNA amplified the CDR3 region of rearranged TCR beta genes. On the Illumina HiSeq System, the amplified TCR beta libraries were sequenced as 87-base-pair reads. As for the original processing: A later analysis counted about 76 million unique TCR beta chains across the approximately 700 repertoires, and around 12 million of these chains were shared by at least two donors. Raw reads were error-corrected and collapsed into unique sequences by a nearest-neighbor algorithm in which closely related sequences were merged to remove PCR and sequencing errors. CDR3 sequences were aligned to IMGT reference sequences to assign V, D and J gene segments. For a sequence to be retained, at least a six-nucleotide match to both a V gene segment and a J gene segment was required. Rearrangements were called productive when the CDR3 lacked stop codons and stayed in frame with V and J; all others were non-productive. Following IMGT convention, CDR3 was defined as the stretch from the second conserved V-encoded cysteine to the conserved J-encoded phenylalanine. Sequences without an unambiguous match to a single V gene segment were excluded from the earlier analysis of a few hundred of the donors. An earlier analysis of fewer than 750 of the donors classified V segments as functional when productive rearrangements were above 56.7% and as segregating when the standard deviation between donors was above 5%. A statistical classification framework was built to diagnose cytomegalovirus status from the catalog of TCR beta chain sequences. In a later analysis, TCR nucleotide sequences were compared against IMGT/GENE-DB human TR gene sequences so that V and J genes could be assigned. The TCRdist pipeline was used in a later analysis to assign CDR3 sequences and most-parsimonious VDJ recombination scenarios. In a later analysis, each TCR beta chain was defined by its CDR3 amino acid sequence together with its V-gene family, and reads without a unique V-gene family were excluded. A later analysis removed several hundred highly shared, low-generation-probability nucleotide sequences to deal with suspected cross-contamination and a sequencing artifact. In a later analysis, a clonal expansion index for each public chain was calculated from normalized within-repertoire ranks of inferred template counts. A later analysis computed generation probabilities with a VDJ recombination model fitted to out-of-frame rearrangements, and checked the results against IGoR. In a later analysis, TCR-TCR, TCR-HLA and TCR-CMV co-occurrence was scored with hypergeometric tests, and a repertoire-size bias correction was applied to TCR pairs. False discovery rates were estimated in a later analysis by permuting HLA or CMV assignments 20 times. In a later analysis, co-occurring TCRs were grouped with DBSCAN, and TCRdist sequence similarity was added when clustering was performed within HLA-allele-positive subsets. Repertoires with fewer than 30,000 or more than 120,000 public chains, plus five repertoires with anomalous nucleotide sharing, were excluded from co-occurrence clustering. Drawn from immuneACCESS, this table holds only the in-frame rearrangements with V and J called that TCRdb kept. Clones are partly lost; checked studies trace under half to an unresolved V gene and leave the rest unexplained. That table furnishes V, J and clone size, whereas the DNA furnished D and trimming. This sample gives roughly 130,000 clones in total; approximately 80% of them show up just once. The ten largest clones represent 1% of the sample.

In total, 500 to 700 healthy bone marrow donors made up the cohort. At the time of sampling, all cohort members were nominally healthy, though unrecorded immune exposures were likely present. The donor was CMV seronegative and belonged to the group of over 300 seronegative cohort members. Every donor gave a peripheral blood sample, and the peripheral blood mononuclear cells from that sample were used for TCR beta sequencing. The Qiagen DNeasy Blood Extraction Kit was used to extract genomic DNA from the blood cell samples. Input material: PBMCs. In this chain, TRBV27 is recombined with TRBJ2-2, and possibly TRBD1, on 5 matching bases. This sequence was found in a man aged 35 to 55 in good health and CMV-seronegative. The DNA sequence reads TGTGCCAGCAGGGGCAGGGTCGGCACCGGGGAGCTGTTTTTT. Translated, it reads CASRGRVGTGELFF.